This T cell receptor beta chain was recovered during a study of CD8 T cells in ankylosing spondylitis. This clonotype was detected many times. Trimming removed 1 base from V and 4 bases from J, with 11 bases in between. Germline lookup yields CDR1 KGHSH and CDR2 LQKENI. The CDR3 spans 15 residues. Each CDR3 protein gets one entry after TCRdb re-called the 5' RACE reads with MiXCR. The table includes 250,000 or so distinct CDR3 sequences, more than 20% detected once. The V call is TRBV18, the J call TRBJ2-1; no clear D gene. Sequenced sample: blood, either unsorted or a sorted T cell fraction (not recorded which). The receptor was derived from a male donor with ankylosing spondylitis or in good health (not recorded which). This CDR3 is CASSPRKGNYNEQFF. The CDR3, as DNA: TGTGCCAGCTCACCACGGAAGGGAAATTACAATGAGCAGTTCTTC.